This T cell receptor (beta chain) appears in the sequencing data of a study of identical twins (dated by TCRdb to 2016 to 2017). About the full investigation: TCR alpha and beta repertoires from monozygotic twins, unrelated adults of various ages and cord blood were deep-sequenced to test whether fetal clonotypes persist. Replicate twin experiments were performed at different times using different library preparation protocols to rule out contamination.

The investigation overall reported the following: Out-of-frame TCR alpha sequences shared between twins showed an excess of low generation-probability sequences compared with coincidental sharing between unrelated individuals. Out-of-frame TCR alpha sharing in monozygotic twins was systematically underestimated by recombination models, whereas sharing between unrelated individuals was in agreement with the recombination models. Conclusions relied on cross-sectional statistical analysis, since the same donors could not be followed over many years. Fewer insertions were carried by abundant cord blood beta clonotypes, a similar but weaker trend appeared in young adult naive repertoires, and no such trend appeared in memory repertoires. A weaker excess of twin sharing was found in beta out-of-frame sequences because the signal-to-noise ratio was lowered by fewer shared sequences. Zero-insertion analyses could be partly confounded by invariant T cells such as MAIT and iNKT, though diverse VJ usage argued against such confounding for most clonotypes.

This clonotype has more than one count but fewer than ten. Its antigen is still unknown. Base quality data are lacking; no much larger clone is found one base away. Libraries were made using 5' RACE. The sequencing machine was an Illumina HiSeq 2000. A universal primer binding site was added through template switching, and the final cDNA carried a unique molecular identifier so that TCR cDNA molecules could be counted accurately. First-strand cDNA for TCR alpha and beta chains was synthesized from specific primers in the conserved constant-segment region. To control for contamination, each cDNA library was double barcoded with a SMART-Mk sample barcode plus Illumina barcodes. TruSeq adapter sequences, together with Illumina sample barcodes, were added in two successive PCR steps. The TCR alpha and beta cDNA libraries were sequenced on the Illumina HiSeq platform using custom primers. For the original study's pipeline: Unique molecular identifiers were extracted from raw reads with MiGEC, and CDR3 positions were determined with MiXCR. Recombination models were inferred per individual with the repgenHMM and IGoR tools using an EM algorithm. Shared clonotypes were analyzed with the tcR package in R, and sharing was normalized by the product of cloneset sizes. Out-of-frame nonproductive sequences were analyzed to study raw recombination free of thymic and clonal selection effects. Starting from the raw public reads, TCRdb applied fastp trimming at Q25, assembled clones with MiXCR and retained in-frame beta chains. Each record represents a unique CDR3 protein, reported with the most common genes and DNA among its rows. TCRdb, not the authors, supplied the V and J calls. For this sample the table gives just under 550,000 distinct CDR3 sequences, of which nearly 15% were detected only once. The ten largest clones take up roughly 0.4% of the sample.

A distance of 30 bases separates the germline ends of V and J, which lose 2 bases and 2 bases respectively. There are 21 amino acids in the CDR3, from cysteine to phenylalanine inclusive. Only CDR3 DNA is held: 63 bases, read in frame from base 1. All donors were healthy Caucasians. The twin cohort comprised three pairs of female monozygotic twins, all aged roughly 18 to 29 years. Positive isolation kits from Invitrogen were used to isolate the CD4+ and CD8+ T cell populations. The sample also formed part of further work on yellow fever vaccine responses in identical twins. That second publication adds: The authors reported that the T cell response to vaccination in identical twins appeared partly convergent and partly personalized. Focusing on identical twins, the study followed the T cell clones that responded to the vaccine, and did so with precision.

The receptor comes from a woman in her late teens or twenties in good health. The sequenced sample consisted of CD4+ T cells sorted from blood. Here the chain combines TRBV12-3 or TRBV12-4 and TRBJ1-2; the D region possibly corresponds to TRBD1 (6 bases align). The CDR3: CASSLIPLVYDSGTTNYGYTF. In nucleotides, the sequence is TGTGCCAGCAGTTTAATTCCACTAGTTTATGATTCCGGGACAACAAACTATGGCTACACCTTC.